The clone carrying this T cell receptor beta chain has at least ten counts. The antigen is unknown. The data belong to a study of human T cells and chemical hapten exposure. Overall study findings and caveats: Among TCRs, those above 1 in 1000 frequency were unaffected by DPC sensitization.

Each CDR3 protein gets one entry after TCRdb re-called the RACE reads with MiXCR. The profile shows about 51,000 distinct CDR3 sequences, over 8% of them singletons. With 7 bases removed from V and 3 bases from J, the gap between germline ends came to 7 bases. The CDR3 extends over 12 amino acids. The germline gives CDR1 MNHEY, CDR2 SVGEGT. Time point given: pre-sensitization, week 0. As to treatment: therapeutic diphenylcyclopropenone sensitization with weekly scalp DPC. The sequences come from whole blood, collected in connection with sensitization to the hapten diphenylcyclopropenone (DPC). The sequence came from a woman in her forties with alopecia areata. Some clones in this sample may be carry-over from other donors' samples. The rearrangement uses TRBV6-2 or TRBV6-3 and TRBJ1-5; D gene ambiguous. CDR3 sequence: CASKYANQPQHF. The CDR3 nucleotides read TGTGCCAGCAAGTACGCCAATCAGCCCCAGCATTTT.